The 23 T cell receptor beta chains listed next were all sequenced from one sample in a study of T cells after yellow fever vaccination. TCRdb re-called the 5' RACE reads through MiXCR, storing one row per CDR3 protein. The sample yields hundreds of thousands of distinct CDR3 sequences, 9% to 15% seen once. The sample was PBMCs, taken on the day of the yellow fever booster vaccination. The receptors originated from a man in his thirties or forties who received the YFV17D yellow fever vaccine.

This clonotype came up many times. V is TRBV20-1 and J is TRBJ2-1, with 11 bases matching TRBD2. The CDR3 runs 15 residues. The V gene end was trimmed by 0 bases and the J gene end by 10 bases; junction bases not matched to a gene: 8. CDR1 is DFQATT, CDR2 SNEGSKA, per germline (reference sequence). CDR3 loop: CSARDPTSGGPEQFF. The CDR3 DNA reads TGCAGTGCTAGAGATCCTACTAGCGGGGGCCCCGAGCAGTTCTTC.

This clonotype occurred a few times. The chain combines TRBV20-1 with TRBJ2-1; 7 nucleotides agree with TRBD1. Unmatched junction bases numbered 15, after V lost 1 base and J lost 12 bases. The CDR3 length is 15 residues. CDR1 DFQATT and CDR2 SNEGSKA come from the germline V gene (reference sequence). The CDR3 region is CSARGPNRGREGQFF. Written as DNA, the CDR3 is TGCAGTGCTAGAGGACCGAACAGGGGAAGAGAGGGGCAGTTCTTC.

This clonotype was picked up a small number of times. The chain links TRBV6-5 to TRBJ1-4; D unclear. V lost 2 bases and J 2 bases, leaving 9 bases between the germline ends. This CDR3 contains 15 residues. Germline V gene data show CDR1 as MNHEY and CDR2 as SVGAGI. CDR3 bases: TGTGCCAGCAGTTACACTCTGTCGACTAATGAAAAACTGTTTTTT. This translates into CASSYTLSTNEKLFF.

This clonotype occurred once. A single base separates this from a much larger clone, so it may be a read error. The V call is TRBV11-2, the J call TRBJ2-7, with TRBD1 as a possible D gene (6 bases). Per the germline V gene, CDR1 is SGHAT and CDR2 is FQNNGV. There are 12 residues in the CDR3. CDR3 sequence: CASSRDNYEQHF. The CDR3 DNA reads as TGTGCCAGCAGCCGGGACAACTACGAGCAGCACTTC. Full variable domain (rest looked up from reference TRBV11-2 and TRBJ2-7): EAGVAQSPRYKIIEKRQSVAFWCNPISGHATLYWYQQILGQGPKLLIQFQNNGVVDDSQLPKDRFSAERLKGVDSTLKIQPAKLEDSAVYLCASSRDNYEQHFGPGTRLTVT.

This clonotype was counted only a few times. The chain links TRBV9 to TRBJ1-2; D ambiguous. The CDR3 spans 14 residues. Germline V CDR1 and CDR2: SGDLS, YYNGEE. V was clipped by 0 bases and J by 4 bases, with 10 bases between them. The CDR3 sequence is CASSVDSDPYGYTF. The CDR3 bases are TGTGCCAGCAGCGTAGACTCGGACCCCTATGGCTACACCTTC.

This clonotype was seen only a few times. V and J are TRBV7-2 and TRBJ2-2, with 7 bases aligning to TRBD2. Germline V gene sequence: CDR1 SGHTA, CDR2 FQGNSA. V lost 6 bases and J lost 6; bases outside the gene matches: 10. The CDR3 runs 15 residues. The CDR3 nucleotides read TGTGCCAGCAGGAAGAATGGGGGAGGGCCCGGGGAGCTGTTTTTT. It yields the protein CASRKNGGGPGELFF.

This clonotype has only a few counts. The DNA for the CDR3 is TGTGCCAGCAGCGCCGGGGAGTACAATGAGCAGTTCTTC. The encoded protein is CASSAGEYNEQFF. The chain is built from TRBV6-1 and TRBJ2-1; D is possibly TRBD2 (5 bases). Trimming removed 6 bases from V and 4 bases from J, with 10 bases in between. Looked up from germline, CDR1 is MNHNS and CDR2 is SASEGT. The CDR3 spans 13 residues.

The chain uses TRBV5-1 and TRBJ2-2; TRBD2 is a possible D gene (5 bases). V lost 5 bases and J 8 bases, leaving 7 bases between the germline ends. This CDR3 is 11 amino acids long. Looked up from germline, CDR1 is SGHRS and CDR2 is YFSETQ. The CDR3 reads CASRAEGELFF. The CDR3 DNA reads TGCGCCAGCAGAGCGGAAGGGGAGCTGTTTTTT.

The V and J genes are TRBV20-1 and TRBJ2-2; 7 nucleotides agree with TRBD1. This CDR3 has 16 residues. The ends lost 0 bases at V and 3 bases at J; junction bases unmatched: 7. Germline assignment: CDR1 DFQATT and CDR2 SNEGSKA (reference sequence). DNA for the CDR3: TGCAGTGCTAGAGATTGGGCAACAGGGGACACCGGGGAGCTGTTTTTT. Translating gives CSARDWATGDTGELFF.

V and J are TRBV27 and TRBJ1-1, with 9 nucleotides matching TRBD1. Germline CDR1 reads MNHEY; CDR2 reads SMNVEV (reference sequence). The junction had 7 bases not matched to a gene; V was cut back by 3 bases and J by 5 bases. The CDR3 sequence is 15 residues long. The CDR3: CASSLFGQGRTEAFF. The CDR3 coding sequence is TGTGCCAGCAGTTTGTTCGGACAGGGGAGGACTGAAGCTTTCTTT.

For the CDR3, the DNA is TGTGCCAGCAGTTCCCTTCCAGAGACCCAGTACTTC. Its translation: CASSSLPETQYF. The gene calls are TRBV12-3 or TRBV12-4 and TRBJ2-5; D not resolved. The CDR3 consists of 12 residues. V lost 4 bases and J lost 4, with 7 bases in between.

In this sample, this clonotype turned up many times. The chain links TRBV12-3 or TRBV12-4 to TRBJ2-5; D uncertain. The CDR3 loop spans 9 amino acids. V was shortened by 8 bases and J by 5 bases, with 3 bases between the two germline ends. The CDR3 region has the DNA TGTGCCAGCGGGGAGACCCAGTACTTC. Amino acids: CASGETQYF.

This clonotype was recorded a few times. This CDR3 is CASSGTGSNYGYTF. The CDR3, as DNA: TGTGCCAGCAGCGGTACAGGTTCTAACTATGGCTACACCTTC. This chain uses TRBV9 with TRBJ1-2; weak D call: TRBD1 (5 bases). In germline, CDR1 is SGDLS, CDR2 YYNGEE. V gave up 3 bases and J gave up 0 bases, with 9 bases separating them. The CDR3 runs to 14 residues.

This clonotype was detected a few times. This chain connects TRBV27 to TRBJ2-7; D remains unclear. V was trimmed by 4 bases and J by 2 bases, leaving 12 bases between them. Germline V gene sequence: CDR1 MNHEY, CDR2 SMNVEV (reference sequence). CDR3 length: 14 amino acids. The CDR3 DNA reads as TGTGCCAGCAGTTCCCCAGGACCCCCCTACGAGCAGTACTTC. Protein: CASSSPGPPYEQYF.

The chain has TRBV7-8 and TRBJ2-3, with D possibly being TRBD1 (6 bases). In germline, CDR1 is SGHVS, CDR2 FQNEAQ. This CDR3 is built from 16 residues. V was cut by 5 bases and J by 1 base, with 16 bases left in between. The CDR3 DNA follows: TGTGCCAGCAGCAGGCAGGGGCCGAAGGGCACAGATACGCAGTATTTT. The encoded protein is CASSRQGPKGTDTQYF.

In this sample, this clonotype turned up once. The V and J genes are TRBV7-2 and TRBJ1-4; 8 bases map to TRBD1. The CDR3 sequence is 14 residues long. The J segment lost 8 bases and the V segment lost 7 bases, leaving 9 bases of the junction unmatched. Germline V gene data show CDR1 as SGHTA and CDR2 as FQGNSA. CDR3 in amino acids: CASIQGQGGEKLFF. CDR3 sequence (DNA): TGTGCCAGCATCCAAGGACAGGGTGGGGAAAAACTGTTTTTT.

A few counts support this clonotype. This chain joins TRBV7-3 and TRBJ1-1; no clear D gene. The CDR3 runs 13 residues. Germline V gene sequence: CDR1 SGHTA, CDR2 FQGTGA. V lost 4 bases and J 8 bases, leaving 14 bases between the germline ends. Here the CDR3 DNA reads TGTGCCAGCAGCTCAGGAGACGGCCCAGAAGCTTTCTTT. Its protein is CASSSGDGPEAFF.

The chain recombines TRBV5-4 with TRBJ2-5; 8 nucleotides align to TRBD1. Germline CDR1 reads SGHNT; CDR2 reads YYREEE (reference sequence). The V segment lost 2 bases and the J segment 5 bases; nucleotides outside the gene matches: 5. The CDR3 has 14 amino acids. The CDR3: CASSFSRGQETQYF. Written as DNA, the CDR3 is TGTGCCAGCAGCTTTTCCAGGGGGCAGGAGACCCAGTACTTC.

In its sample, this clonotype was seen a few times. The rearrangement uses TRBV6-2 or TRBV6-3 and TRBJ2-1; D is perhaps TRBD2 (7 bases). V was pared by 7 bases and J by 7 bases, with 23 bases between. This CDR3 is 16 amino acids long. Per the germline V gene, CDR1 is MNHEY and CDR2 is SVGEGT. CDR3 nucleotides: TGTGCCAGCAAAAGGGGGTTGGCGGGAGCGTGGAATGAGCAGTTCTTC. Encoded protein: CASKRGLAGAWNEQFF.

V is TRBV4-3 and J is TRBJ2-7, with D possibly TRBD2 on 7 matching bases. Germline V CDR1 and CDR2: LGHNA, YSLEER. CDR3 length: 15 residues. V was shortened by 1 base and J by 4 bases, with 14 bases between the two germline ends. The CDR3 coding sequence is TGCGCCAGCAGCCAAGTCTGGAAGGGGGGGTACGAGCAGTACTTC. Its protein is CASSQVWKGGYEQYF.

A few counts support this clonotype. The V call is TRBV10-3, the J call TRBJ2-7, with TRBD2 matching 7 bases. Germline V gene sequence: CDR1 ENHRY, CDR2 SYGVKD. This CDR3 contains 14 residues. The V gene end was trimmed by 2 bases and the J gene end by 0 bases; junction bases not matched to a gene: 1. CDR3 DNA sequence: TGTGCCATCAGTGAGCTAGCGGACTCCTACGAGCAGTACTTC. This gives the protein CAISELADSYEQYF.

The chain uses TRBV19 and TRBJ1-5, with 7 bases matching TRBD1. CDR3 length equals 18 residues. After removal of 2 bases from V and 0 bases from J, the junction contained 10 bases not matched to a gene. The V gene's germline CDR1 is LNHDA and CDR2 SQIVND (reference sequence). CDR3 DNA sequence: TGTGCCAGTAGTATAAGGGGTGACAGGGTTCGTAGCAATCAGCCCCAGCATTTT. Encoded protein: CASSIRGDRVRSNQPQHF.

This clonotype was counted between two and nine times. The chain carries TRBV10-3 and TRBJ2-1; D unresolved. Trimming removed 7 bases at V and 8 bases at J, with 15 bases between. The germline CDR1 and CDR2 sequences are ENHRY and SYGVKD. The length of the CDR3 is 13 residues. The CDR3 bases are TGTGCCATCACCCTCGACCCTACCCATGAGCAGTTCTTC. Protein product: CAITLDPTHEQFF.